This T cell receptor beta chain was sequenced during a study of cytomegalovirus exposure and HLA in healthy donors. Researchers ran the PCR with 60 Vbeta and 13 Jbeta primers. Assay: immunoSEQ multiplex PCR; the TCRdb copy retains only in-frame clones and omits some. This table has 130,000 to 150,000 clones, about 82% appearing once. The receptor's source is a woman aged 40 to 55 in good health and CMV-seropositive. The source material was PBMCs.

This CDR3 is CASSVSGSSYNEQFF. The CDR3 region has the DNA TGTGCCAGCAGCGTGAGCGGGAGCTCCTACAATGAGCAGTTCTTC. The rearrangement links TRBV9 to TRBJ2-1; TRBD2 agrees at 8 bases. The CDR3 is 15 amino acids. Germline V gene lookup returns CDR1 SGDLS and CDR2 YYNGEE. The V segment lost 2 bases and the J segment 0 bases; nucleotides outside the gene matches: 1.